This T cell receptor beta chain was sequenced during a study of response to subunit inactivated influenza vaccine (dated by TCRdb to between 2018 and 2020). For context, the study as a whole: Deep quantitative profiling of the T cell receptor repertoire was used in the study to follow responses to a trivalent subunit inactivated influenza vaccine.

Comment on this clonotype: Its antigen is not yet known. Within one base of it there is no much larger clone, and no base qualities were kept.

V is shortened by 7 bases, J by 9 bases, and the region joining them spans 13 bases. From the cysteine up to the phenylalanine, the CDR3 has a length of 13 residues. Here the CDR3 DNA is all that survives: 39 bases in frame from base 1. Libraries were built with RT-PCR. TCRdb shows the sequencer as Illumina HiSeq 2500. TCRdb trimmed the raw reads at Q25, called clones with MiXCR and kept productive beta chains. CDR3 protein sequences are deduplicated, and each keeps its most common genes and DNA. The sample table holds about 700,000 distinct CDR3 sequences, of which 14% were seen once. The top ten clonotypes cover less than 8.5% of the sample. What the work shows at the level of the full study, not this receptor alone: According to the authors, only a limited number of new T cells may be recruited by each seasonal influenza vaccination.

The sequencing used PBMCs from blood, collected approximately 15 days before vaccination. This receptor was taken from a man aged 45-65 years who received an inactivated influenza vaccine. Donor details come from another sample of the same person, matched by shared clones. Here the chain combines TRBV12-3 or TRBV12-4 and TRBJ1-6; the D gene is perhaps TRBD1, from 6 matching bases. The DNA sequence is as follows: TGTGCCAGCACCCCCAGGGGCGGTTCACCCCTCCACTTT. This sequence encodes CASTPRGGSPLHF.